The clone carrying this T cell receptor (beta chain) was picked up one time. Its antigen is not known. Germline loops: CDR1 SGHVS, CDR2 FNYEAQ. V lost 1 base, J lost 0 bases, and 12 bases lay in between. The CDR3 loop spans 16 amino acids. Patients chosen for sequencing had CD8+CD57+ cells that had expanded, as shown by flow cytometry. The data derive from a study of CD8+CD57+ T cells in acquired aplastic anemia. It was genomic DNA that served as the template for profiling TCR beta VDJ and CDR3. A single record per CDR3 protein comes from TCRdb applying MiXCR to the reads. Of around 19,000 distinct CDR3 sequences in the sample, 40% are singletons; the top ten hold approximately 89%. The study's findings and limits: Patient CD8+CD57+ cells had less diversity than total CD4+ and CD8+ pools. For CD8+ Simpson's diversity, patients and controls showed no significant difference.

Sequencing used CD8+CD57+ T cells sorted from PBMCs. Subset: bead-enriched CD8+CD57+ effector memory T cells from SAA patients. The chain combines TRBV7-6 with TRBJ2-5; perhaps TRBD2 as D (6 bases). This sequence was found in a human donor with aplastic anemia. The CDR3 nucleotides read TGTGCCAGCAGCTTAGAAGCGGGCCGTGACCAAGAGACCCAGTACTTC. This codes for CASSLEAGRDQETQYF.